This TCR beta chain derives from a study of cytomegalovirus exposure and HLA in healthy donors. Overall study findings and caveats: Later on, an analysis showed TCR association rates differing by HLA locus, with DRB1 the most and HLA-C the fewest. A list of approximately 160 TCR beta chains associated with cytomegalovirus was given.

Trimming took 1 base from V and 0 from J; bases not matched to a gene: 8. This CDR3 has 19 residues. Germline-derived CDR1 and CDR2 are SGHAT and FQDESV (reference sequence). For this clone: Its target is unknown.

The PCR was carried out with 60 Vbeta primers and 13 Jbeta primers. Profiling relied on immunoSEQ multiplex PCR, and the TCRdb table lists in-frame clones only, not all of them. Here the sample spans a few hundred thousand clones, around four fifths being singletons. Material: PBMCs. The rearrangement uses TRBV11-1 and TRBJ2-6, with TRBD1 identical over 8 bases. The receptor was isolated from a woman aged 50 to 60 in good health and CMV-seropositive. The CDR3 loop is CASSLDRDRPFSGANVLTF. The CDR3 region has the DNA TGTGCCAGCAGCTTAGACCGGGACAGGCCCTTCTCTGGGGCCAACGTCCTGACTTTC.